The next 31 T cell receptor beta chains were all read from a single sample in a study of blood T cell repertoires in COVID-19 (dated by TCRdb to the early 2020s). Libraries were made using the immunoSEQ multiplex PCR assay. As stored in TCRdb, this immuneACCESS dataset retains in-frame rearrangements with V and J assigned. A fraction of the clones does not appear; measured against another copy, unresolved V genes explain less than half of the discrepancy, and the remainder lacks a known reason. This sample gives around 70,000 clones in total; less than 95% of them show up just once. 4.5% to 6% of the sample is taken by the ten largest. The sequenced sample was peripheral blood. The receptors were sampled from a woman between 55 and 75 years old with active COVID-19.

This chain joins TRBV9 and TRBJ1-2; 8 bases align to TRBD1. The CDR3 extends over 13 amino acids. Trimming at V came to 5 bases and at J to 5 bases, leaving 5 bases not matched to a gene. CDR1 and CDR2 from the germline V gene are SGDLS and YYNGEE. CDR3 DNA: TGTGCCAGCAGGGACAGGGTACGGTATGGCTACACCTTC. It specifies CASRDRVRYGYTF.

The chain links TRBV5-4 to TRBJ2-1; 7 nucleotides agree with TRBD1. V shed 1 base and J 7 bases; nucleotides not matched to a gene: 8. This CDR3 has 15 residues. Germline lookup yields CDR1 SGHNT and CDR2 YYREEE (reference sequence). CDR3: CASSLRTGELNEQFF. The CDR3 nucleotides read TGTGCCAGCAGCTTGCGAACAGGGGAACTTAATGAGCAGTTCTTC.

This chain links TRBV30 with TRBJ1-1; 7 bases are a match to TRBD1. With V trimmed by 5 bases and J by 1 base, 10 bases remained unmatched. The CDR3 is 15 amino acids. CDR1 is GTSNPN, CDR2 SVGIG, per germline (reference sequence). CDR3 DNA sequence: TGTGCCTGGTCGGGAGTGACAGGGCAGAACACTGAAGCTTTCTTT. It is translated as CAWSGVTGQNTEAFF. Complete variable domain (other parts from reference TRBV30 and TRBJ1-1): SQTIHQWPATLVQPVGSPLSLECTVEGTSNPNLYWYRQAAGRGLQLLFYSVGIGQISSEVPQNLSASRPQDRQFILSSKKLLLSDSGFYLCAWSGVTGQNTEAFFGQGTRLTVV.

V and J are TRBV6-2 or TRBV6-3 and TRBJ2-5; 8 nucleotides align to TRBD1. With V trimmed by 6 bases and J by 1 base, 7 bases remained unmatched. Germline CDR1 reads MNHEY; CDR2 reads SVGEGT. The CDR3 sequence is 15 residues long. The CDR3, as DNA: TGTGCCAGCAGCAACCACAGGGGGGCCCAAGAGACCCAGTACTTC. Protein product: CASSNHRGAQETQYF.

This chain links TRBV19 with TRBJ1-1; D is possibly TRBD1 (5 bases). The V and J ends lost 3 bases and 1 base respectively, with 15 bases between them. Germline CDR1 and CDR2: LNHDA and SQIVND (reference sequence). The CDR3 totals 16 residues. Here the CDR3 reads CASSIPRVGRNTEAFF. DNA for the CDR3: TGTGCCAGTAGTATTCCCAGGGTAGGGCGGAACACTGAAGCTTTCTTT. The whole variable domain, remainder taken from reference TRBV19 and TRBJ1-1, is DGGITQSPKYLFRKEGQNVTLSCEQNLNHDAMYWYRQDPGQGLRLIYYSQIVNDFQKGDIAEGYSVSREKKESFPLTVTSAQKNPTAFYLCASSIPRVGRNTEAFFGQGTRLTVV.

This chain uses TRBV3-1 (or the pseudogene TRBV3-2) with TRBJ2-1; possibly TRBD2 for D (6 bases). CDR3 length equals 18 residues. Looked up from germline, CDR1 is LGHDT and CDR2 is YNNKEL (reference sequence). Trimming took off 4 bases at V and 1 base at J, with 20 bases between the two ends. The CDR3 coding sequence is TGTGCCAGCAGCCCCCCGGTTGAAGCGGGTGGGTCCTACAATGAGCAGTTCTTC. It codes for CASSPPVEAGGSYNEQFF.

The chain couples TRBV7-9 to TRBJ2-1; TRBD2 agrees at 9 bases. The CDR3 is 16 residues long. CDR1 and CDR2 (germline): SEHNR, FQNEAQ (reference sequence). V gave up 5 bases and J gave up 10 bases; unmatched junction bases: 15. The CDR3 spells CASSPNSGRPTVEQFF. In DNA, the CDR3 is TGTGCCAGCAGCCCGAACAGCGGGAGGCCTACAGTCGAGCAGTTCTTC.

This chain uses TRBV5-6 with TRBJ2-1; possibly TRBD1 for D (6 bases). This CDR3 region has 14 residues. Germline V gives CDR1 SGHDT, CDR2 YYEEEE. V was shortened by 9 bases and J by 2 bases, with 15 bases between the two germline ends. The CDR3 DNA is TGTGCCATTGCAGCCAGGGGAACCTACAATGAGCAGTTCTTC. Translated, it gives CAIAARGTYNEQFF.

The chain recombines TRBV2 with TRBJ2-2, with D uncertain. CDR3 size: 15 residues. Germline lookup yields CDR1 SNHLY and CDR2 FYNNEI. Trimming cost V 6 bases and J 2 bases, with 13 bases left between them. The CDR3 loop is CASRQFPSNTGELFF. In DNA, the CDR3 is TGTGCCAGCAGGCAGTTCCCCTCAAACACCGGGGAGCTGTTTTTT.

The gene calls are TRBV4-1 and TRBJ2-1, with 12 bases fitting TRBD2. Germline CDR1 MGHRA, CDR2 YSYEKL. This CDR3 has 16 amino acids. J gave up 4 bases and V 3 bases, and 4 bases lay outside the gene matches. CDR3 in DNA: TGCGCCAGCAGCCAGGTCGGACTAGCGGGGTACAATGAGCAGTTCTTC. Translated: CASSQVGLAGYNEQFF.

This clone came up a few times. This sequence joins TRBV10-2 and TRBJ2-1, with TRBD2 matching over 14 bases. Losses at the gene ends were 6 bases for V and 9 bases for J; bases not matched to a gene: 4. The CDR3 totals 14 residues. CDR1 WSHSY and CDR2 SAAADI come from the germline V gene. CDR3 bases: TGCGCCAGCAGGACTAGCGGGAGGGGGGGTGAGCAGTTCTTC. Protein sequence: CASRTSGRGGEQFF.

This sequence joins TRBV6-5 and TRBJ2-7; 11 bases match TRBD2. The V gene's germline CDR1 is MNHEY and CDR2 SVGAGI. The junction had 7 bases not matched to a gene; V was cut back by 6 bases and J by 3 bases. This CDR3 is built from 15 residues. The DNA of the CDR3 is TGTGCCAGCAGATTAAGCCTAGCGGGAGGCTACGAGCAGTACTTC. Encoded protein: CASRLSLAGGYEQYF.

This clone came up a few times. The rearrangement uses TRBV28 and TRBJ2-7; 9 bases agree with TRBD1. V trimming: 8 bases; J trimming: 7 bases; junction bases outside the gene matches: 9. Germline CDR1 MDHEN, CDR2 SYDVKM. The CDR3 covers 13 residues. The CDR3 region is CASRRDRVREQYF. The CDR3, as DNA: TGTGCCAGCCGTAGGGACAGGGTGAGAGAGCAGTACTTC.

This rearrangement joins TRBV12-3 or TRBV12-4 to TRBJ2-7; 7 positions agree with TRBD2. Germline trimming cut 5 bases from V and 7 bases from J; bases unmatched to any gene: 8. There are 13 residues in the CDR3. The CDR3 loop reads CASSRDYSYEQYF. The CDR3 DNA is TGTGCCAGCAGTAGGGACTACTCGTATGAGCAGTACTTC.

The chain couples TRBV2 to TRBJ2-7, with D perhaps TRBD1 (5 bases). This CDR3 spans 12 amino acids. The germline CDR1 and CDR2 sequences are SNHLY and FYNNEI. Trimming removed 4 bases from V and 3 bases from J, with 7 bases in between. The CDR3 is CASSGGSYEQYF. As DNA, the CDR3 is TGTGCCAGCAGTGGGGGCAGCTACGAGCAGTACTTC.

This clone was counted once. The chain is built from TRBV4-1 and TRBJ2-1; TRBD2 aligns across 10 bases. V lost 5 bases and J lost 12; bases outside the gene matches: 13. CDR1 and CDR2 (germline): MGHRA, YSYEKL. CDR3 size: 15 residues. The CDR3: CASSVGLAAPSGQFF. The CDR3 DNA reads TGCGCCAGCAGCGTCGGACTAGCGGCACCCTCGGGGCAGTTCTTC.

This clone occurred once. The chain carries TRBV19 and TRBJ2-2, with 7 bases that match TRBD2. Germline V CDR1 and CDR2: LNHDA, SQIVND (reference sequence). The CDR3 spans 17 residues. J was trimmed by 2 bases and V by 3 bases; bases with no gene match: 9. CDR3: CASSILAERHNTGELFF. DNA of the CDR3: TGTGCCAGTAGTATCCTAGCGGAGCGGCACAACACCGGGGAGCTGTTTTTT.

The rearrangement uses TRBV30 and TRBJ1-6, with 11 bases fitting TRBD1. With V trimmed by 1 base and J by 8 bases, 4 bases remained unmatched. The CDR3 loop spans 15 amino acids. CDR1 is GTSNPN and CDR2 is SVGIG in the germline V gene (reference sequence). CDR3 sequence: CAWSAGQGEYSPLHF. DNA of the CDR3: TGTGCCTGGAGTGCGGGACAGGGGGAATATTCACCCCTCCACTTT.

The chain employs TRBV29-1 and TRBJ1-2; D is possibly TRBD1 (6 bases). The CDR3 spans 14 residues. Per the germline V gene, CDR1 is SQVTM and CDR2 is ANQGSEA. The V end lost 6 bases, the J end lost 4 bases, and 18 bases lay between the germline ends. This CDR3 reads CSVGGVQGGYGYTF. The CDR3 nucleotides read TGCAGCGTGGGAGGGGTACAGGGAGGCTATGGCTACACCTTC.

The CDR3 sequence: CASSLTETNTEAFF. In DNA form, the CDR3 reads TGTGCCAGCAGTCTTACAGAAACGAACACTGAAGCTTTCTTT. The chain carries TRBV28 and TRBJ1-1; D is unresolved. Germline assignment: CDR1 MDHEN and CDR2 SYDVKM. This CDR3 has 14 amino acids. V was trimmed by 5 bases and J by 1 base, leaving 11 bases between them.

The V and J genes are TRBV6-5 and TRBJ2-7; 7 nucleotides match TRBD1. In germline, CDR1 is MNHEY, CDR2 SVGAGI. This CDR3 comprises 14 residues. V was clipped by 8 bases and J by 0 bases; unmatched bases: 7. The CDR3: CASLRDRSSYEQYF. CDR3 DNA sequence: TGTGCCAGCCTCCGGGACAGAAGCTCCTACGAGCAGTACTTC.

This rearrangement joins TRBV27 to TRBJ1-3; possibly TRBD1 for D (6 bases). This CDR3 has 15 amino acids. V shed 1 base and J shed 2 bases, with 9 bases lying between them. The germline gives CDR1 MNHEY, CDR2 SMNVEV (reference sequence). CDR3 sequence reads: CASSLLPGAGNTIYF. For the CDR3, the DNA is TGTGCCAGCAGTTTATTGCCAGGGGCTGGAAACACCATATATTTT.

The J gene is TRBJ1-1, the V gene TRBV19; 9 nucleotides line up with TRBD1. The CDR3 has 14 residues. Germline V gives CDR1 LNHDA, CDR2 SQIVND (reference sequence). Germline trimming cut 4 bases from V and 10 bases from J; bases unmatched to any gene: 10. The CDR3 DNA sequence: TGTGCCAGTAGTACTACCTTGACAGGGGGGCTAGCTTTCTTT. This codes for CASSTTLTGGLAFF. Based on the CDR3 plus reference TRBV19 and TRBJ1-1, the full variable domain is DGGITQSPKYLFRKEGQNVTLSCEQNLNHDAMYWYRQDPGQGLRLIYYSQIVNDFQKGDIAEGYSVSREKKESFPLTVTSAQKNPTAFYLCASSTTLTGGLAFFGQGTRLTVV.

This sequence joins TRBV27 and TRBJ2-3, with D possibly TRBD2 on 6 matching bases. The CDR3 contains 13 residues. CDR1 is MNHEY and CDR2 is SMNVEV in the germline V gene (reference sequence). Trimming removed 5 bases from V and 8 bases from J, with 14 bases in between. The CDR3 DNA sequence: TGTGCCAGCAGTCCCCCCCTAGCGAGTACGCAGTATTTT. The encoded protein is CASSPPLASTQYF.

V gene TRBV11-2 combines with J gene TRBJ1-2, with D hard to call. CDR1 is SGHAT, CDR2 FQNNGV, per germline. V was clipped by 8 bases and J by 4 bases, with 17 bases between them. The CDR3 spans 14 residues. The CDR3 loop is CASSSEAGSYGYTF. Written as DNA, the CDR3 is TGTGCCAGCTCCTCCGAGGCGGGGAGCTATGGCTACACCTTC.

The V gene is TRBV5-1, the J gene TRBJ2-7; 11 bases fit TRBD2. The germline V gene has CDR1 SGHRS and CDR2 YFSETQ. J lost 3 bases, V lost 1 base, and 9 bases had no gene match. CDR3 length: 17 amino acids. CDR3 residues: CASSLFSGRARDYEQYF. The CDR3 DNA reads TGCGCCAGCAGCTTGTTTAGCGGGAGGGCGAGGGACTACGAGCAGTACTTC.

The rearrangement joins TRBV2 to TRBJ2-1; 9 bases are a match to TRBD2. The CDR3 contains 14 residues. With 3 bases clipped from V and 7 bases from J, the junction kept 4 bases outside the gene matches. Germline CDR1 is SNHLY and CDR2 is FYNNEI. The DNA of the CDR3 is TGTGCCAGCAGTGATAGCGGGAGTGGGAATGAGCAGTTCTTC. Protein sequence: CASSDSGSGNEQFF.

The genes are TRBV4-1 and TRBJ2-1; 7 bases line up with TRBD1. V shed 4 bases and J 6 bases; nucleotides not matched to a gene: 9. The germline V gene has CDR1 MGHRA and CDR2 YSYEKL. CDR3 length: 15 amino acids. CDR3 sequence reads: CASSLRQGLRNEQFF. The DNA for the CDR3 is TGCGCCAGCAGCCTTCGACAGGGCCTACGCAATGAGCAGTTCTTC.

The gene calls are TRBV6-5 and TRBJ2-5; 8 positions match TRBD2. V shed 6 bases and J 4 bases; nucleotides not matched to a gene: 7. CDR3 length: 14 amino acids. The germline CDR1 and CDR2 sequences are MNHEY and SVGAGI. CDR3 in amino acids: CASRGTSGRETQYF. For the CDR3, the DNA is TGTGCCAGCAGAGGAACTAGCGGTAGAGAGACCCAGTACTTC.

The gene calls are TRBV28 and TRBJ1-1; tentative D call: TRBD1 (6 bases). The CDR3 contains 12 residues. The germline V gene encodes CDR1 MDHEN and CDR2 SYDVKM. V dropped 6 bases and J dropped 7 bases, with 12 bases sitting between them. The CDR3 reads CASRENRDEAFF. DNA of the CDR3: TGTGCCAGCAGGGAAAACAGGGATGAAGCTTTCTTT.

V usage is TRBV4-1 and J usage is TRBJ2-1; TRBD1 matches 7 bases. The junction had 11 bases not matched to a gene; V was cut back by 4 bases and J by 5 bases. The germline V gene has CDR1 MGHRA and CDR2 YSYEKL. There are 16 residues in the CDR3. The CDR3 spells CASSPLPGQLNNEQFF. CDR3 in DNA: TGCGCCAGCAGCCCCCTTCCGGGACAGCTAAACAATGAGCAGTTCTTC.